The clone carrying this TCR beta chain was detected ten times or more. Hyperthyroidism of Graves' type that showed no ophthalmopathy progression within 18 months was stable. The data stem from a study of T cells in Graves' hyperthyroidism and ophthalmopathy. Amplification yielded TCR beta CDR3 regions, with RNA transcripts as the source. The study used the HTBI primer set for a first-round RT-PCR of the TCR CDR3. Each CDR3 protein is one row after TCRdb ran MiXCR on the multiplex PCR reads. The sample has roughly 510,000 distinct CDR3 sequences, 20% to 25% seen once. The germline V gene has CDR1 SGHRS and CDR2 YFSETQ. The CDR3 is 13 residues long. J gave up 8 bases and V 3 bases, and 7 bases lay outside the gene matches.

Sequencing used blood. This rearrangement joins TRBV5-1 to TRBJ1-2; 7 positions agree with TRBD1. The clonotype comes from a man aged 18 to 29 with Graves' hyperthyroidism. The CDR3 coding sequence is TGCGCCAGCAGCTCTAACAGGGGAGGCGGCTACACCTTC. Translating gives CASSSNRGGGYTF.